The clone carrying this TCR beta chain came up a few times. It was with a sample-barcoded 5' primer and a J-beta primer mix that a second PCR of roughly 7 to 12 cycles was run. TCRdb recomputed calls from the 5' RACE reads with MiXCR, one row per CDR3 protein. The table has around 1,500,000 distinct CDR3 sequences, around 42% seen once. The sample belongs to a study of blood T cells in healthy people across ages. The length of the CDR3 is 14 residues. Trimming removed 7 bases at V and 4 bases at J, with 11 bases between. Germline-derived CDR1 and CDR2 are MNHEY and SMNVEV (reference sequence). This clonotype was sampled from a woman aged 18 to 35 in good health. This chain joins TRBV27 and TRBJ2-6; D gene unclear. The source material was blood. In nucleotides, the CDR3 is TGTGCCAGCATGAGTGTGGGCGGGGCCAACGTCCTGACTTTC. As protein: CASMSVGGANVLTF.